Listed here are 26 T cell receptor beta chains from one sample, sequenced in a study of graft-versus-host responses after intestinal transplantation. The data were produced by immunoSEQ multiplex PCR, yet TCRdb's version contains in-frame clones alone and is incomplete. This sample carries around 97,000 clones, under 95% of them seen once, and the ten largest clones take 0.95% to 1.5%. No antigen is known for these receptors. The sample here was unstimulated CD8+ T cells sorted from spleen or lymph node cells, taken before intestinal transplant. All receptors derive from a human donor who received an intestinal transplant.

The chain uses TRBV6-1 and TRBJ2-3; 10 bases are shared with TRBD1. The V gene end was trimmed by 4 bases and the J gene end by 2 bases; junction bases not matched to a gene: 6. The CDR3 sequence is 16 residues long. In germline, CDR1 is MNHNS, CDR2 SASEGT. In nucleotides, the CDR3 is TGTGCCAGCAGTGCTTGGACAGGGGGGGACACAGATACGCAGTATTTT. It translates to CASSAWTGGDTDTQYF.

The rearrangement joins TRBV27 to TRBJ1-6, with unresolved D. The CDR3 spans 13 residues. From germline, CDR1 is MNHEY and CDR2 SMNVEV (reference sequence). Trimming took 2 bases from V and 10 from J, leaving 9 bases between them. The CDR3 loop is CASSLMLESPLHF. CDR3 DNA sequence: TGTGCCAGCAGTTTAATGTTGGAATCACCCCTCCACTTT.

V and J are TRBV11-2 and TRBJ2-5; no firm D call. TRBJ2-7 matches the DNA end more closely, so the J call is doubtful. The CDR3 length is 13 residues. CDR1 and CDR2 from the germline V gene are SGHAT and FQNNGV. CDR3 DNA sequence: TGTGCCAGCAGCTTAGGCGCGTTCTACGAGCAGTACTTC. Translating gives CASSLGAFYEQYF.

The chain is built from TRBV4-1 and TRBJ1-1; unclear D gene. The CDR3 loop spans 14 amino acids. Germline lookup yields CDR1 MGHRA and CDR2 YSYEKL. Between the trimmed V and J ends, which lost 0 bases and 4 bases, there was a span of 9 bases. CDR3 sequence (DNA): TGCGCCAGCAGCCAAGATTCCCGTGGCACTGAAGCTTTCTTT. Translated, it gives CASSQDSRGTEAFF.

CDR3 region: CASSLVGGELFF. CDR3 nucleotides: TGTGCCAGCAGCTTGGTGGGGGGGGAGCTGTTTTTT. The chain carries TRBV7-3 and TRBJ2-2, with D unclear. This CDR3 has 12 residues. CDR1 is SGHTA and CDR2 is FQGTGA in the germline V gene. V gave up 3 bases and J gave up 8 bases, with 7 bases separating them.

The J gene is TRBJ1-2, the V gene TRBV4-1, with a tentative D call TRBD1 (5 bases). Germline V gene sequence: CDR1 MGHRA, CDR2 YSYEKL. The CDR3 runs 14 residues. V was clipped by 1 base and J by 3 bases, with 9 bases between them. CDR3 in DNA: TGCGCCAGCAGCCAAGTCGGGGGGGACTATGGCTACACCTTC. It specifies CASSQVGGDYGYTF.

This clone was counted only a few times. V is TRBV5-6 and J is TRBJ2-7, with TRBD1 matching 12 bases. V was clipped by 4 bases and J by 3 bases; unmatched bases: 5. The germline V gene has CDR1 SGHDT and CDR2 YYEEEE. The CDR3 totals 15 residues. CDR3 nucleotides: TGTGCCAGCAGCGGGGGACAGGGGGCGGGCTACGAGCAGTACTTC. The encoded protein is CASSGGQGAGYEQYF.

The chain is built from TRBV27 and TRBJ2-7; TRBD2 is a possible D gene (5 bases). CDR3 length equals 14 residues. Germline CDR1 reads MNHEY; CDR2 reads SMNVEV (reference sequence). The ends were cut back, 1 base at V and 4 bases at J, with 11 bases in the middle. CDR3 nucleotide sequence: TGTGCCAGCAGTTTATTAGGGCGCGGGTACGAGCAGTACTTC. It encodes CASSLLGRGYEQYF.

The chain links TRBV6-5 to TRBJ2-2, with D hard to call. Trimming took off 0 bases at V and 7 bases at J, with 9 bases between the two ends. The CDR3 totals 14 residues. CDR1 is MNHEY, CDR2 SVGAGI, per germline. This chain's CDR3 is CASSYSGSIGELFF. In nucleotides, the CDR3 is TGTGCCAGCAGTTACTCGGGGTCGATCGGGGAGCTGTTTTTT.

The chain combines TRBV27 with TRBJ2-1; 8 nucleotides align to TRBD2. With 8 bases clipped from V and 9 bases from J, the junction kept 9 bases outside the gene matches. Germline CDR1 is MNHEY and CDR2 is SMNVEV (reference sequence). The CDR3 totals 13 residues. The CDR3 region is CASAGGATSEQFF. CDR3 bases: TGTGCCAGCGCCGGGGGGGCCACCTCTGAGCAGTTCTTC.

The chain uses TRBV10-3 and TRBJ1-5; no clear D gene. V lost 6 bases and J lost 0, with 6 bases in between. CDR1 and CDR2 from the germline V gene are ENHRY and SYGVKD. This CDR3 has 13 amino acids. CDR3 loop: CAISRYSNQPQHF. The CDR3, as DNA: TGTGCCATCAGCCGGTATAGCAATCAGCCCCAGCATTTT.

This clone turned up a few times. The CDR3 loop reads CASSQGVSYNEQFF. DNA for the CDR3: TGTGCCAGCAGCCAAGGGGTGTCCTACAATGAGCAGTTCTTC. The chain joins TRBV14 to TRBJ2-1; D unclear. V was cut by 1 base and J by 1 base, with 5 bases left in between. Germline CDR1 is SGHDN and CDR2 is FVKESK. This CDR3 is 14 amino acids long.

The V and J genes are TRBV4-1 and TRBJ2-2; 7 nucleotides agree with TRBD2. Unmatched junction bases numbered 12, after V lost 4 bases and J lost 7 bases. Germline V gene data show CDR1 as MGHRA and CDR2 as YSYEKL. The CDR3 is 16 residues long. The CDR3 DNA is TGCGCCAGCAGCCCCGGGGGGAGGGGCTTGATCGGGGAGCTGTTTTTT. Protein sequence: CASSPGGRGLIGELFF.

This chain links TRBV4-1 with TRBJ1-2; 7 nucleotides line up with TRBD1. CDR1 MGHRA and CDR2 YSYEKL come from the germline V gene. The CDR3 extends over 15 amino acids. The ends lost 2 bases at V and 6 bases at J; junction bases unmatched: 9. The CDR3 reads CASSQSPRGRDGYTF. CDR3 nucleotide sequence: TGCGCCAGCAGCCAATCTCCCAGGGGGAGGGATGGCTACACCTTC.

The rearrangement links TRBV13 to TRBJ2-2, with 10 bases identical to TRBD2. There are 15 residues in the CDR3. The V gene end was trimmed by 3 bases and the J gene end by 5 bases; junction bases not matched to a gene: 3. Germline V gene data show CDR1 as PRHDT and CDR2 as FYEKMQ (reference sequence). CDR3: CASSLLAGETGELFF. In DNA, the CDR3 is TGTGCCAGCAGCTTGCTAGCGGGGGAAACCGGGGAGCTGTTTTTT.

The rearrangement uses TRBV4-2 and TRBJ2-4; D not resolved. The CDR3 length is 14 residues. Trimming removed 5 bases at V and 0 bases at J, with 8 bases between. Germline CDR1 LGHNA, CDR2 YNFKEQ. The CDR3 region is CASSSYLAKNIQYF. The CDR3 bases are TGTGCCAGCAGCAGTTATCTAGCCAAAAACATTCAGTACTTC.

The rearrangement links TRBV7-6 to TRBJ2-7; 12 bases fit TRBD1. From germline, CDR1 is SGHVS and CDR2 FNYEAQ. The CDR3 totals 15 residues. V gave up 5 bases and J gave up 3 bases; unmatched junction bases: 5. CDR3 sequence reads: CASSAGTGGLYEQYF. The CDR3 region has the DNA TGTGCCAGCAGCGCCGGGACAGGGGGCCTCTACGAGCAGTACTTC. Complete variable domain (other parts from reference TRBV7-6 and TRBJ2-7): GAGVSQSPRYKVTKRGQDVALRCDPISGHVSLYWYRQALGQGPEFLTYFNYEAQQDKSGLPNDRFSAERPEGSISTLTIQRTEQRDSAMYRCASSAGTGGLYEQYFGPGTRLTVT.

The rearrangement joins TRBV5-8 to TRBJ1-1; the D is unclear. V lost 4 bases and J lost 3, with 10 bases in between. Germline CDR1 and CDR2: SGHTS and YDEGEE. This CDR3 has 13 residues. For the CDR3, the DNA is TGTGCCAGCAGCAAAACTAGGGACACTGAAGCTTTCTTT. Its protein product is CASSKTRDTEAFF.

This sequence joins TRBV9 and TRBJ2-2; D might be TRBD2 (5 bases). CDR1 SGDLS and CDR2 YYNGEE come from the germline V gene. This CDR3 has 15 residues. Trimming pared 2 bases from V and 1 base from J, leaving 9 bases between. In nucleotides, the CDR3 is TGTGCCAGCAGCGTTAGAGGGTTGAACACCGGGGAGCTGTTTTTT. Protein: CASSVRGLNTGELFF.

The V gene is TRBV6-5, the J gene TRBJ1-1; the D is unclear. V was pared by 0 bases and J by 4 bases, with 9 bases between. The length of the CDR3 is 14 residues. Germline CDR1 reads MNHEY; CDR2 reads SVGAGI. CDR3 sequence reads: CASSYSMGGTEAFF. CDR3 coding DNA: TGTGCCAGCAGTTACTCGATGGGAGGCACTGAAGCTTTCTTT.

The chain joins TRBV18 to TRBJ1-1; D is undetermined. Germline CDR1 is KGHSH and CDR2 is LQKENI. With 0 bases removed from V and 7 bases from J, the gap between germline ends came to 6 bases. The CDR3 is 12 residues long. The CDR3 sequence: CASSPPDVEAFF. In DNA, the CDR3 is TGTGCCAGCTCACCACCGGACGTTGAAGCTTTCTTT.

This rearrangement joins TRBV19 to TRBJ2-5; a weak D match, TRBD1 (6 bases). This CDR3 comprises 11 residues. Deletions cut 6 bases from V and 7 bases from J, with 9 bases between. The germline V gene encodes CDR1 LNHDA and CDR2 SQIVND (reference sequence). The CDR3 DNA follows: TGTGCCAGTAGCTCAGGGGCGACCCAGTACTTC. The encoded protein is CASSSGATQYF.

The CDR3 region is CASSLLTEETQYF. DNA for the CDR3: TGTGCCAGCAGCTTACTGACTGAAGAGACCCAGTACTTC. The rearrangement uses TRBV5-4 and TRBJ2-5; D gene uncertain. Between the trimmed V and J ends, which lost 2 bases and 3 bases, there was a span of 8 bases. There are 13 residues in the CDR3. From germline, CDR1 is SGHNT and CDR2 YYREEE (reference sequence).

To note about this clone: One end of the junction does not line up with germline, which may come from a read error. The rearrangement joins TRBV4-1 to TRBJ2-7; 7 bases are shared with TRBD1. Germline assignment: CDR1 MGHRA and CDR2 YSYEKL. This CDR3 comprises 15 residues. The CDR3 DNA is TGCGCCAGCAGCCAAGATCCGGGACAGACCTACGTGCAGTACTTC. This translates into CASSQDPGQTYVQYF.

The rearrangement joins TRBV6-6 to TRBJ2-5; 7 bases are shared with TRBD2. The CDR3 is 13 residues long. Germline CDR1 reads MNHNY; CDR2 reads SVGAGI (reference sequence). Unmatched junction bases numbered 1, after V lost 2 bases and J lost 4 bases. The CDR3 spells CASSYQRGETQYF. Written as DNA, the CDR3 is TGTGCCAGCAGTTACCAGCGGGGAGAGACCCAGTACTTC.

Points on this clone: Its ends do not fully match the called genes, so a read error is possible. DNA of the CDR3: TGCGCCAGCAGTGAAGGGAGGGAAGGTGTGAACACTGAAGCTTCCTTT. Its translation is CASSEGREGVNTEASF. J is TRBJ1-1 and V is TRBV10-2, with D hard to call. CDR3 size: 16 residues. From germline, CDR1 is WSHSY and CDR2 SAAADI.